This paragraph reports one T cell receptor beta chain. Its antigen is unidentified. This entry comes from a study of cytomegalovirus exposure and HLA in healthy donors. Overall study findings and caveats: In a later analysis, common viral pathogens appeared linked to several of the most significant clusters. A later analysis linked a missense variant in DCLRE1C to the trimming of TCR beta V and J genes.

PCR primers comprised 60 Vbeta and 13 Jbeta primers. Sequencing was performed with immunoSEQ multiplex PCR; in TCRdb, only in-frame clones are kept and a portion is missing. This sample has fewer than 250,000 clones; roughly 75% occur once, and the top ten carry under 5%. The V gene's germline CDR1 is SNHLY and CDR2 FYNNEI. J gave up 9 bases and V 5 bases, and 4 bases lay outside the gene matches. CDR3 length: 13 residues. The origin of this receptor is a man aged 30 to 39 in good health and CMV-seropositive. Sequencing was performed on PBMCs. The rearrangement joins TRBV2 to TRBJ2-1, with 10 bases matching TRBD2. The CDR3 region is CASSSGRAGEQFF. For the CDR3, the DNA is TGTGCCAGCAGTAGCGGGAGGGCCGGTGAGCAGTTCTTC.